This TCR beta chain emerged from a study of blood T cell repertoires in COVID-19. Whole-study context: Whether acute or convalescent, the COVID-19 samples came from the United States, Italy and Spain. PBMCs, B-cell-depleted T cells, or T cells were the source of the cDNA or gDNA that made up the material.

Authors' analysis steps: Estimated nucleated cell counts came from reference gene primer amplification. The method was immunoSEQ multiplex PCR; TCRdb's version includes in-frame clones alone and lacks a portion of them. The V and J calls and clone size were taken over from that table, and D and trimming were inferred from the DNA. The sample has a few hundred thousand clones, 80% to 90% seen once. Trimming left V 5 bases short and J 4 bases short, with 18 bases between. This CDR3 contains 15 residues. Germline V lookup: CDR1 SGHNT, CDR2 YENEEA. The clonotype comes from a man in his fifties or sixties with acute or convalescent COVID-19. V is TRBV11-3 and J is TRBJ2-7, with D perhaps matching TRBD2 (6 bases). Sequenced input: peripheral blood. CDR3 nucleotides: TGTGCCAGCAGCCAAACCCGGGACTGGGAATACGAGCAGTACTTC. This translates into CASSQTRDWEYEQYF. The whole variable domain, filled in from reference TRBV11-3 and TRBJ2-7, reads EAGVVQSPRYKIIEKKQPVAFWCNPISGHNTLYWYLQNLGQGPELLIRYENEEAVDDSQLPKDRFSAERLKGVDSTLKIQPAELGDSAVYLCASSQTRDWEYEQYFGPGTRLTVT.